This T cell receptor (beta chain) appears in the sequencing data of a study of control samples from healthy donors and cancer patients. The protocol was immunoSEQ multiplex PCR, while the TCRdb copy is restricted to in-frame clones and leaves out a portion. The table lists 90,000 to 140,000 clones, approximately 83% of them singletons. V lost 4 bases, J lost 2 bases, and 6 bases lay in between. This CDR3 spans 12 amino acids. Germline lookup yields CDR1 LNHNV and CDR2 YYDKDF (reference sequence). Material for sequencing was blood. This sequence originates from a woman between 45 and 60 years old in good health. This chain links TRBV15 with TRBJ2-7; D ambiguous. CDR3 nucleotides: TGTGCCACCAGCAATACAGCCTACGAGCAGTACTTC. Translation gives CATSNTAYEQYF.